The 28 T cell receptor beta chains below were found in one sample sequenced in a study of high-grade serous ovarian cancer treatment subgroups. The table came from immunoSEQ multiplex PCR; TCRdb's copy has only in-frame clones and leaves some out. Found here are some 27,000 clones, about 86% of them singletons; the top ten hold about 2.1%. Tumor samples were obtained before definitive surgery or chemotherapy. Sequenced material: tumor tissue. These receptors were obtained from a human donor with high-grade serous ovarian cancer.

The chain carries TRBV2 and TRBJ1-2; a weak D match, TRBD1 (5 bases). The V end lost 6 bases, the J end lost 7 bases, and 15 bases lay between the germline ends. The CDR3 extends over 13 amino acids. Looked up from germline, CDR1 is SNHLY and CDR2 is FYNNEI. CDR3 loop: CASRDQRGFGYTF. The CDR3 DNA follows: TGTGCCAGCAGGGACCAACGGGGGTTTGGCTACACCTTC.

The chain couples TRBV5-5 to TRBJ1-5, with TRBD1 as a possible D gene (6 bases). CDR1 SGHKS and CDR2 YYEKEE come from the germline V gene (reference sequence). V lost 1 base and J lost 9, with 17 bases in between. This CDR3 region has 15 residues. CDR3 DNA: TGTGCCAGCAGCTTGAGAGCACAGGGCTTAGGGCCCCAGCATTTT. Amino acid sequence: CASSLRAQGLGPQHF.

The rearrangement joins TRBV28 to TRBJ2-6; weak D call: TRBD1 (6 bases). CDR3 length equals 15 residues. CDR1 MDHEN and CDR2 SYDVKM come from the germline V gene. Trimming took 3 bases from V and 4 from J, leaving 10 bases between them. DNA for the CDR3: TGTGCCAGCAGTTTGACAGGAACCGGGGCCAACGTCCTGACTTTC. Its translation: CASSLTGTGANVLTF.

This clone was seen only once. J is TRBJ2-5 and V is TRBV11-2; D remains ambiguous. The CDR3 sequence is 14 residues long. V lost 1 base and J 9 bases, leaving 15 bases between the germline ends. Germline-derived CDR1 and CDR2 are SGHAT and FQNNGV. CDR3 residues: CASSLGDGIGAQYF. The CDR3 DNA reads TGTGCCAGCAGCTTAGGCGACGGCATAGGAGCCCAGTACTTC.

The J gene is TRBJ1-1, the V gene TRBV9; 10 positions match TRBD1. The CDR3 sequence is 16 residues long. The junction had 5 bases not matched to a gene; V was cut back by 3 bases and J by 0 bases. From germline, CDR1 is SGDLS and CDR2 YYNGEE. CDR3 loop: CASSARQGALNTEAFF. For the CDR3, the DNA is TGTGCCAGCAGCGCCCGACAGGGGGCCTTGAACACTGAAGCTTTCTTT.

The chain combines TRBV5-4 with TRBJ2-7, with D unresolved. There are 14 residues in the CDR3. The germline V and J ends were trimmed by 1 base and 2 bases, with 10 bases remaining between them. Germline V gene sequence: CDR1 SGHNT, CDR2 YYREEE (reference sequence). The DNA of the CDR3 is TGTGCCAGCAGCTTGACCCTTGGGACCTACGAGCAGTACTTC. Protein sequence: CASSLTLGTYEQYF.

This chain uses TRBV12-1 with TRBJ2-3; the table's D call, TRBD2, was not checked against the DNA. TRBV12-1 is assigned pseudogene status. The CDR3 spans 18 residues. In DNA form, the CDR3 reads TGTGCCAGCAGCTGTCCTAGCGGGAGGTTCCGGAGGCCAGATACGCAGTATTTT. Its translation is CASSCPSGRFRRPDTQYF.

The table lists this clone with a count of one. This sequence joins TRBV15 and TRBJ2-1; TRBD2 agrees at 8 bases. With V trimmed by 8 bases and J by 2 bases, 5 bases remained unmatched. The CDR3 spans 14 residues. CDR1 and CDR2 from the germline V gene are LNHNV and YYDKDF (reference sequence). The CDR3 region is CATGGGRTYNEQFF. The DNA for the CDR3 is TGTGCCACCGGCGGCGGGAGGACCTACAATGAGCAGTTCTTC.

The V and J genes are TRBV28 and TRBJ2-2, with TRBD2 matching over 9 bases. The CDR3 runs 16 residues. Trimming cost V 2 bases and J 5 bases; bases outside gene matches: 6. Germline CDR1 MDHEN, CDR2 SYDVKM. The CDR3 protein is CASSLIPSGITGELFF. CDR3 sequence (DNA): TGTGCCAGCAGTTTAATCCCTAGCGGGATTACCGGGGAGCTGTTTTTT.

This clone has just one count. This rearrangement joins TRBV30 to TRBJ1-6; 9 positions agree with TRBD1. The CDR3 totals 15 residues. V lost 3 bases and J lost 6; bases outside the gene matches: 6. Germline CDR1 reads GTSNPN; CDR2 reads SVGIG (reference sequence). CDR3: CAWSRMGQGNSPLHF. The DNA for the CDR3 is TGTGCCTGGAGCCGAATGGGACAGGGTAATTCACCCCTCCACTTT.

This rearrangement joins TRBV11-2 to TRBJ2-7, with D perhaps TRBD1 or TRBD2 (6 bases each). Between the trimmed V and J ends, which lost 1 base and 6 bases, there was a span of 25 bases. There are 18 residues in the CDR3. CDR1 and CDR2 (germline): SGHAT, FQNNGV. The CDR3 here is CASSLGSGHRTLGLEQYF. CDR3 DNA: TGTGCCAGCAGCTTAGGGTCGGGACACCGGACTTTGGGACTCGAGCAGTACTTC.

This chain uses TRBV18 with TRBJ1-5, with TRBD1 matching 7 bases. This CDR3 has 15 amino acids. The germline V gene has CDR1 KGHSH and CDR2 LQKENI. V lost 2 bases and J lost 1; bases outside the gene matches: 2. This chain's CDR3 is CASSPWGQSNQPQHF. The CDR3 nucleotides read TGTGCCAGCTCACCATGGGGACAGAGCAATCAGCCCCAGCATTTT. The full variable domain, in which reference TRBV18 and TRBJ1-5 provide the parts outside the CDR3, is NAGVMQNPRHLVRRRGQEARLRCSPMKGHSHVYWYRQLPEEGLKFMVYLQKENIIDESGMPKERFSAEFPKEGPSILRIQQVVRGDSAAYFCASSPWGQSNQPQHFGDGTRLSIL.

The J gene is TRBJ2-2, the V gene TRBV7-9, with 9 bases fitting TRBD1. Per the germline V gene, CDR1 is SEHNR and CDR2 is FQNEAQ (reference sequence). This CDR3 has 17 residues. V was pared by 2 bases and J by 4 bases, with 8 bases of the junction left unmatched. CDR3 DNA: TGTGCCAGCAGCTTAAACAGGGGGCCATATGGCACCGGGGAGCTGTTTTTT. Translating it yields CASSLNRGPYGTGELFF.

The J gene is TRBJ1-4, the V gene TRBV30; 11 bases are a match to TRBD1. In germline, CDR1 is GTSNPN, CDR2 SVGIG (reference sequence). This CDR3 has 16 residues. V lost 6 bases, J lost 3 bases, and 9 bases stayed unmatched. The CDR3 nucleotides are TGTGCCTGTATGGACAGGGGGCATGGAGCTAATGAAAAACTGTTTTTT. Protein product: CACMDRGHGANEKLFF.

The chain joins TRBV5-5 to TRBJ2-6; D remains unclear. Germline V gives CDR1 SGHKS, CDR2 YYEKEE (reference sequence). Trimming stripped 2 bases from V and 0 bases from J, with 6 bases between. CDR3 length: 15 residues. The CDR3 spells CASSFGHSGANVLTF. The CDR3 DNA sequence: TGTGCCAGCAGCTTCGGTCACTCTGGGGCCAACGTCCTGACTTTC.

CDR3 bases: TGTGCCAGCAGTACAGGGTTCTGGGAGACCCAGTACTTC. Protein: CASSTGFWETQYF. V is TRBV6-5 and J is TRBJ2-5, with D perhaps matching TRBD1 (6 bases). The CDR3 covers 13 residues. Germline CDR1 MNHEY, CDR2 SVGAGI. Trimming cost V 5 bases and J 5 bases, with 12 bases left between them.

V gene TRBV6-5 combines with J gene TRBJ1-5; possibly TRBD1 for D (6 bases). Germline V CDR1 and CDR2: MNHEY, SVGAGI. CDR3 size: 15 residues. Trimming pared 6 bases from V and 2 bases from J, leaving 14 bases between. The DNA of the CDR3 is TGTGCCAGCAGCCCCGGGACACGGGGCAATCAGCCCCAGCATTTT. Residues: CASSPGTRGNQPQHF.

The chain has TRBV5-1 and TRBJ2-7; D is perhaps TRBD1 (5 bases). V lost 5 bases and J lost 6, with 12 bases in between. Germline V gene sequence: CDR1 SGHRS, CDR2 YFSETQ. This CDR3 has 12 amino acids. CDR3 residues: CASSPGQREQYF. The CDR3, as DNA: TGCGCCAGCAGTCCAGGGCAGCGCGAGCAGTACTTC.

The chain joins TRBV4-1 to TRBJ1-1, with TRBD1 identical over 7 bases. V was pared by 8 bases and J by 1 base, with 4 bases of the junction left unmatched. The CDR3 sequence is 13 residues long. Germline CDR1 and CDR2: MGHRA and YSYEKL. The CDR3 region is CASGGQTNTEAFF. The CDR3 region has the DNA TGCGCCAGCGGGGGACAGACGAACACTGAAGCTTTCTTT.

This clone was seen once. The CDR3 protein is CASSETGAGELFF. In DNA, the CDR3 is TGTGCCAGTAGTGAGACAGGGGCCGGGGAGCTGTTTTTT. The V and J genes are TRBV19 and TRBJ2-2; TRBD1 aligns across 8 bases. The CDR3 contains 13 residues. V lost 5 bases and J lost 6; bases outside the gene matches: 2. The V gene's germline CDR1 is LNHDA and CDR2 SQIVND (reference sequence).

The V gene is TRBV19, the J gene TRBJ2-3, with a possible D match to TRBD2 (7 bases). V was shortened by 7 bases and J by 3 bases, with 14 bases between the two germline ends. This CDR3 region has 14 residues. Germline-derived CDR1 and CDR2 are LNHDA and SQIVND (reference sequence). The CDR3 DNA sequence: TGTGCCAGTACCAAGGGGGGGAGGACAGATACGCAGTATTTT. Its translation: CASTKGGRTDTQYF.

The rearrangement links TRBV7-9 to TRBJ2-2, with TRBD1 matching over 8 bases. Germline V gives CDR1 SEHNR, CDR2 FQNEAQ (reference sequence). V was clipped by 6 bases and J by 6 bases; unmatched bases: 9. The CDR3 covers 15 residues. DNA for the CDR3: TGTGCCAGCAGACCTGACAGGGGTCTTCCCGGGGAGCTGTTTTTT. Translation: CASRPDRGLPGELFF.

V usage is TRBV4-1 and J usage is TRBJ2-1; a weak D match, TRBD2 (6 bases). Germline CDR1 is MGHRA and CDR2 is YSYEKL. The CDR3 runs to 13 residues. V was pared by 1 base and J by 9 bases, with 10 bases between. CDR3 loop: CASSQAPGGEQFF. DNA of the CDR3: TGCGCCAGCAGCCAAGCGCCCGGGGGTGAGCAGTTCTTC.

V is TRBV5-6 and J is TRBJ2-1; D is unclear. The CDR3 consists of 12 residues. CDR1 is SGHDT, CDR2 YYEEEE, per germline. Deletions cut 3 bases from V and 3 bases from J, with 4 bases between. The CDR3 DNA reads as TGTGCCAGCAGCTCGGACTACAATGAGCAGTTCTTC. It translates to CASSSDYNEQFF.

The J gene is TRBJ2-7, the V gene TRBV2; 8 nucleotides match TRBD2. The CDR3 has 16 residues. J was trimmed by 6 bases and V by 2 bases; bases with no gene match: 12. The germline V gene encodes CDR1 SNHLY and CDR2 FYNNEI. For the CDR3, the DNA is TGTGCCAGCAGTGAAAATAGCGGGATGAACTGGGGCGAGCAGTACTTC. This gives the protein CASSENSGMNWGEQYF.

This clone was picked up a small number of times. The chain has TRBV6-5 and TRBJ1-1; no clear D gene. CDR1 is MNHEY and CDR2 is SVGAGI in the germline V gene. V lost 3 bases, J lost 4 bases, and 9 bases lay in between. The CDR3 is 13 amino acids. The CDR3 sequence is CASSYVGVTEAFF. The CDR3 DNA reads TGTGCCAGCAGTTATGTCGGGGTCACTGAAGCTTTCTTT.

The chain's CDR3 is CASSASGHSEAFF. The CDR3 DNA reads TGTGCCAGCAGTGCTAGCGGGCATTCCGAAGCTTTCTTT. This chain links TRBV6-1 with TRBJ1-1; D is ambiguous. The CDR3 covers 13 residues. Trimming took off 4 bases at V and 8 bases at J, with 14 bases between the two ends. CDR1 is MNHNS and CDR2 is SASEGT in the germline V gene.

In DNA form, the CDR3 reads TGTGCCAGCAGCCCCCGTTGGAAGCCAGGGGAAGCTTTCTTT. Translation gives CASSPRWKPGEAFF. This chain connects TRBV7-2 to TRBJ1-1; perhaps TRBD1 as D (5 bases). This CDR3 is built from 14 residues. V was cut by 5 bases and J by 8 bases, with 18 bases left in between. Germline values: CDR1 SGHTA, CDR2 FQGNSA.